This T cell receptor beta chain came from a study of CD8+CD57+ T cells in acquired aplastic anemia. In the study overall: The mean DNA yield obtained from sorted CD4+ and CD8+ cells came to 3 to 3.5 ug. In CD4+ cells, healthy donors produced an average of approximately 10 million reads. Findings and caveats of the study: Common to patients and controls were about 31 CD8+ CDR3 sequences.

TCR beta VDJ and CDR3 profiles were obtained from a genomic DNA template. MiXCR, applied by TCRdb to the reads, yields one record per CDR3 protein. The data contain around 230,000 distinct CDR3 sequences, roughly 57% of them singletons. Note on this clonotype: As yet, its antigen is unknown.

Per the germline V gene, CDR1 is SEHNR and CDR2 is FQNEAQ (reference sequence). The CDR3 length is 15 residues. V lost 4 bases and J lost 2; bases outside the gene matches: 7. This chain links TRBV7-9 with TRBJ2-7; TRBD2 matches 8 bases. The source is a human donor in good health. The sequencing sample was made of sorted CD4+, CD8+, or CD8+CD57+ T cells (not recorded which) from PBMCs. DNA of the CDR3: TGTGCCAGCAGCTCGGCGGGGGGCGCTCCCTACGAGCAGTACTTC. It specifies CASSSAGGAPYEQYF.